The T cell receptor (beta chain) described here comes from a study of T cell responses to AZD1222 COVID-19 vaccine. Regarding the study as a whole: Possibly, clonal diversity was underestimated; donors were largely white British and included more females. Repertoires were obtained only post-peak T cell response. Along spike, vaccine-associated CD4 TCRs were found throughout, with dominance at 160-218 and 743-854.

A remark on this clone: Its target is unknown. Other DNA sequences from this sample encode an identical CDR3 as well.

V lost 4 bases to trimming and J lost 4 bases, with 10 bases between them. The CDR3 contains 13 residues. Germline V gene sequence: CDR1 LGHDT, CDR2 YNNKEL (reference sequence). Clones were read by immunoSEQ multiplex PCR, and TCRdb kept only the in-frame ones, dropping some. Of roughly 180,000 clones listed, 80% to 95% were seen once; the top ten hold about 1.8%. The source is an adult who received the AZD1222 COVID-19 vaccine. The J gene is TRBJ1-1, the V gene TRBV3-1 (or the pseudogene TRBV3-2); D might be TRBD1 (5 bases). Material: peripheral blood, obtained 28 days after the second AZD1222 dose. CDR3 protein: CASSLGGGTEAFF. Written as DNA, the CDR3 is TGTGCCAGCAGCCTCGGGGGGGGCACTGAAGCTTTCTTT.